This T cell receptor (beta chain) was captured by sequencing in a study of blood T cell repertoires in COVID-19. Study details: From the United States, Italy and Spain came samples of acute and convalescent COVID-19. Sources were T cells, B-cell-depleted T cells, or PBMCs; the material itself was cDNA or gDNA.

The V end lost 4 bases, the J end lost 6 bases, and 16 bases lay between the germline ends. CDR3 length: 14 residues. The germline V gene has CDR1 SGHRS and CDR2 YFSETQ. How the authors handled the data: From reference gene primer amplification, estimates of nucleated cell counts were derived. Data came from immunoSEQ multiplex PCR; TCRdb stores just in-frame clones and leaves some out. The D gene and trimming were derived from the DNA, and the V and J assignments and clone size from that table. The data hold under 350,000 clones, with around nine tenths observed a single time. The chain carries TRBV5-1 and TRBJ1-1, with a tentative D call TRBD1 (6 bases). This receptor was identified in a man between 65 and 79 years old with acute or convalescent COVID-19. What was sequenced was peripheral blood. The CDR3 is CASSPSTGSAEAFF. CDR3 nucleotide sequence: TGCGCCAGCAGCCCCTCTACAGGGTCCGCTGAAGCTTTCTTT.